The 14 T cell receptor beta chains below were found in one sample sequenced in a study of blood T cell repertoires in COVID-19. Sequenced by immunoSEQ multiplex PCR; TCRdb stores in-frame clones only, minus some. The data show about 160,000 clones, 80% to 90% seen once. The sample consisted of peripheral blood. The receptors were sampled from a woman aged 60-75 years with COVID-19, enrolled during active disease.

This chain joins TRBV29-1 and TRBJ2-7; 12 bases agree with TRBD1. V was pared by 7 bases and J by 5 bases, with 9 bases of the junction left unmatched. CDR1 SQVTM and CDR2 ANQGSEA come from the germline V gene. CDR3 length: 14 amino acids. CDR3 sequence: CSARDRGRFNEQYF. The CDR3 DNA reads TGCAGCGCTCGGGACAGGGGGCGCTTCAACGAGCAGTACTTC.

The chain recombines TRBV5-6 with TRBJ2-7; 10 nucleotides line up with TRBD2. The CDR3 is made up of 18 amino acids. J gave up 6 bases and V 1 base, and 16 bases lay outside the gene matches. Germline V gene lookup returns CDR1 SGHDT and CDR2 YYEEEE. CDR3 sequence reads: CASSLSLAGDIRRSEQYV. The CDR3 DNA reads as TGTGCCAGCAGCTTGAGTCTAGCGGGGGACATTCGGCGGTCCGAGCAGTACGTC.

The rearrangement uses TRBV11-3 and TRBJ1-6; no reliable D call. The CDR3 runs 15 residues. The V end was cut by 5 bases, the J end by 8 bases, with 16 bases between. Germline lookup yields CDR1 SGHNT and CDR2 YENEEA. CDR3 sequence reads: CASSPDSFADSPLHF. The CDR3, as DNA: TGTGCCAGCAGCCCTGACTCGTTTGCGGATTCACCCCTCCACTTT.

The chain joins TRBV9 to TRBJ2-7, with 8 bases matching TRBD1. The CDR3 is 16 residues long. The V and J ends lost 2 bases and 1 base, in that order; junction bases with no gene match: 8. Germline V gene data show CDR1 as SGDLS and CDR2 as YYNGEE. The CDR3 spells CASSVRPGQASYEQYF. CDR3 coding DNA: TGTGCCAGCAGCGTCCGTCCGGGACAGGCGTCCTACGAGCAGTACTTC.

Concerning this clone itself: The sample carries other DNA sequences with the same CDR3. The chain recombines TRBV30 with TRBJ1-1; D unresolved. V was pared by 2 bases and J by 2 bases, with 3 bases between. CDR1 and CDR2 from the germline V gene are GTSNPN and SVGIG (reference sequence). This CDR3 is built from 11 residues. The CDR3 spells CAWSLNTEAFF. As DNA, the CDR3 is TGTGCCTGGAGTCTCAACACTGAAGCTTTCTTT. Combining the CDR3 with reference TRBV30 and TRBJ1-1 gives the whole variable domain SQTIHQWPATLVQPVGSPLSLECTVEGTSNPNLYWYRQAAGRGLQLLFYSVGIGQISSEVPQNLSASRPQDRQFILSSKKLLLSDSGFYLCAWSLNTEAFFGQGTRLTVV.

The chain combines TRBV2 with TRBJ2-3, with D possibly being TRBD2 (5 bases). V gave up 1 base and J gave up 1 base, with 12 bases separating them. Germline V gives CDR1 SNHLY, CDR2 FYNNEI. There are 16 residues in the CDR3. CDR3 sequence reads: CASSEVQGLRTDTQYF. DNA of the CDR3: TGTGCCAGCAGTGAAGTACAAGGACTTCGCACAGATACGCAGTATTTT.

This rearrangement joins TRBV7-9 to TRBJ1-3, with D hard to call. This CDR3 region has 13 residues. V gave up 7 bases and J gave up 2 bases, with 9 bases separating them. Germline V gene lookup returns CDR1 SEHNR and CDR2 FQNEAQ (reference sequence). CDR3 protein: CASNDNPGNTIYF. CDR3 nucleotide sequence: TGTGCCAGCAACGACAATCCTGGAAACACCATATATTTT.

Turning to this clone: The junction departs from the called germline gene at one end, perhaps through a read error. The gene calls are TRBV5-4 and TRBJ2-5; D remains ambiguous. The CDR3 length is 15 residues. CDR1 SGHNT and CDR2 YYREEE come from the germline V gene (reference sequence). The CDR3 loop is CASSLKLPSREAQYF. CDR3 coding DNA: TGTGCCAGCAGCTTGAAACTACCCTCTAGAGAGGCCCAGTACTTC.

The CDR3 region has the DNA TGTGCCAGCAAGAGGGACTATGGCTACACCTTC. Protein product: CASKRDYGYTF. The chain carries TRBV6-5 and TRBJ1-2, with D unresolved. Trimming removed 7 bases at V and 3 bases at J, with 6 bases between. In germline, CDR1 is MNHEY, CDR2 SVGAGI. The CDR3 spans 11 residues.

CDR3 nucleotide sequence: TGTGCCAGCAACCCGGGACAGTCTTATAATTCACCCCTCCACTTT. Translation gives CASNPGQSYNSPLHF. V is TRBV6-2 or TRBV6-3 and J is TRBJ1-6; 7 bases match TRBD1. V shed 7 bases and J 4 bases; nucleotides not matched to a gene: 7. In germline, CDR1 is MNHEY, CDR2 SVGEGT. There are 15 residues in the CDR3.

This clone was detected once. The chain couples TRBV11-1 to TRBJ2-1; 7 bases agree with TRBD1. CDR1 is SGHAT, CDR2 FQDESV, per germline (reference sequence). The CDR3 spans 16 residues. With V trimmed by 4 bases and J by 2 bases, 8 bases remained unmatched. The CDR3 loop reads CASSSSSGTAYNEQFF. In DNA, the CDR3 is TGTGCCAGCAGCTCGTCCTCCGGGACAGCCTACAATGAGCAGTTCTTC.

This clone was observed a single time. V and J are TRBV25-1 and TRBJ1-6; D call uncertain. CDR3 size: 14 residues. In germline, CDR1 is MGHDK, CDR2 SYGVNS. V dropped 6 bases and J dropped 0 bases, with 6 bases sitting between them. CDR3 in amino acids: CASSWSSYNSPLHF. As DNA, the CDR3 is TGTGCCAGCAGCTGGAGCTCCTATAATTCACCCCTCCACTTT.

The V call is TRBV7-9, the J call TRBJ1-2, with D possibly TRBD1 on 5 matching bases. The CDR3 extends over 14 amino acids. Trimming stripped 4 bases from V and 5 bases from J, with 14 bases between. Germline V CDR1 and CDR2: SEHNR, FQNEAQ (reference sequence). The CDR3 here is CASSSYSGVYGYTF. The CDR3 DNA sequence: TGTGCCAGCAGCTCCTACTCGGGGGTTTATGGCTACACCTTC.

The gene calls are TRBV5-8 and TRBJ1-5, with 7 bases matching TRBD1. The CDR3 spans 15 residues. From germline, CDR1 is SGHTS and CDR2 YDEGEE. With 4 bases clipped from V and 7 bases from J, the junction kept 11 bases outside the gene matches. The CDR3 reads CASSIRQGVDQPQHF. As DNA, the CDR3 is TGTGCCAGCAGCATACGACAGGGAGTAGACCAGCCCCAGCATTTT.